This paragraph covers one T cell receptor beta chain sequence. Within the sample, other DNA sequences also encode this same CDR3. This specimen belongs to a study of cytomegalovirus exposure and HLA in healthy donors. The CDR3 has 14 residues. CDR1 KGHSH and CDR2 LQKENI come from the germline V gene. Trimming cost V 1 base and J 3 bases, with 9 bases left between them. The PCR employed 60 Vbeta primers together with 13 Jbeta primers. Using immunoSEQ multiplex PCR, the repertoire was profiled, and TCRdb retains in-frame clones only, with some absent. The sample has 110,000 to 150,000 clones, over 70% seen once.

The chain links TRBV18 to TRBJ1-1, with D perhaps TRBD1 (6 bases). Sequenced material: PBMCs. The clonotype comes from a man in his forties in good health and CMV-seronegative. The CDR3 DNA reads as TGTGCCAGCTCACCACTAGGGGGAGACACTGAAGCTTTCTTT. Amino acids: CASSPLGGDTEAFF.